This T cell receptor (beta chain) is drawn from a study of cytomegalovirus exposure and HLA in healthy donors. The study's findings and limits: Most TCR sequences proved rare, with some public TCRs found in many donors.

Germline V gives CDR1 SGDLS, CDR2 YYNGEE. The CDR3 length is 15 residues. Losses at the gene ends were 3 bases for V and 3 bases for J; bases not matched to a gene: 8. Both 60 Vbeta primers and 13 Jbeta primers went into the PCR. Assay used: immunoSEQ multiplex PCR; TCRdb lists only in-frame clones, some missing. The table lists approximately 180,000 clones, 81% of them singletons, with 2.2% in the top ten. For this clone: Its antigen is as yet unknown.

This chain joins TRBV9 and TRBJ2-7; TRBD1 aligns across 8 bases. This clonotype originated in a woman younger than 45 in good health and CMV-seronegative. Material for sequencing was PBMCs. CDR3 amino acids: CASSAGGSGFYEQYF. CDR3 nucleotides: TGTGCCAGCAGCGCAGGGGGCTCAGGATTCTACGAGCAGTACTTC.